Below, one TCR beta chain is given with its context. The CDR3 contains 14 residues. The J segment lost 3 bases and the V segment lost 6 bases, leaving 7 bases of the junction unmatched. The germline V gene has CDR1 MDHEN and CDR2 SYDVKM. The data stem from a study of T-cell memory formation after mild COVID-19. TCRdb re-called the 5' RACE reads through MiXCR, storing one row per CDR3 protein. Among roughly 400,000 distinct CDR3 sequences listed, approximately 15% were seen once. The sample comprised PBMCs or a T cell subset sorted from them (not recorded which). The genes are TRBV28 and TRBJ2-7, with 8 bases aligning to TRBD2. The receptor was derived from a man in his late teens or twenties who had mild COVID-19 (a few samples of this study predate the infection). Cell type and time point are not known. The CDR3 coding sequence is TGTGCCAGCAGCCAAGCGGGGGCGGGCTACGAGCAGTACGTC. Encoded protein: CASSQAGAGYEQYV.